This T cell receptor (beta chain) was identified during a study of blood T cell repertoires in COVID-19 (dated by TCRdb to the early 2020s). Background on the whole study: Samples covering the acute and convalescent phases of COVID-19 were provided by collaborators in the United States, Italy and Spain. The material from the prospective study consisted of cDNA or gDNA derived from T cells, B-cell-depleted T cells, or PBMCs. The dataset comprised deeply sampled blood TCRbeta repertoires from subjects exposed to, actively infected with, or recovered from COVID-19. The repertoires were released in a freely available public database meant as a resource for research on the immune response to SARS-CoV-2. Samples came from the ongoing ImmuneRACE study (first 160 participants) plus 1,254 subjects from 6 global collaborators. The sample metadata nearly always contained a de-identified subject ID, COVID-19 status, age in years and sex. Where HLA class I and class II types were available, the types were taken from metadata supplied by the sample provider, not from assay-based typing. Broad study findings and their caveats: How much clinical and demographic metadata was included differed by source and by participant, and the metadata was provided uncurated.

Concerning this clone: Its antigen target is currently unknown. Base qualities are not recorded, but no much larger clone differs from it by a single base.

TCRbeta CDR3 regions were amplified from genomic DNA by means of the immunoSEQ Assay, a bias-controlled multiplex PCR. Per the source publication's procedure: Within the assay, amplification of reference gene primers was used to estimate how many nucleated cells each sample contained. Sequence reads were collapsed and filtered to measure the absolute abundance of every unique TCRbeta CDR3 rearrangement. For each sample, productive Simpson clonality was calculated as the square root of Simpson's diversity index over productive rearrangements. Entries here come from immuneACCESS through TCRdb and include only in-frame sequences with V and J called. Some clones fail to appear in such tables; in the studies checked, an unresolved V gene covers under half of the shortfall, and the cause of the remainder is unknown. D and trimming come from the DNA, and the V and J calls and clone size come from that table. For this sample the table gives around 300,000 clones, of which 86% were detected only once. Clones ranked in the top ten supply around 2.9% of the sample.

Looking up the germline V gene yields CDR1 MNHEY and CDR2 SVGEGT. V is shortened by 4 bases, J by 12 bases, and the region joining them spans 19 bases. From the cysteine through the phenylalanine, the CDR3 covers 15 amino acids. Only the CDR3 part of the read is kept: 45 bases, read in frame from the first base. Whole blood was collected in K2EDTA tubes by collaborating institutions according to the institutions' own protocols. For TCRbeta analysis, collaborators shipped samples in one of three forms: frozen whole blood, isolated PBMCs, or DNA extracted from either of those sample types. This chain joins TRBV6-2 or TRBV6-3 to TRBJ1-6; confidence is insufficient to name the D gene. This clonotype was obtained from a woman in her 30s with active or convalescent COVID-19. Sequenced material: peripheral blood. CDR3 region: CASSFGRAPEGPLHF. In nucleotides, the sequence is TGTGCCAGCAGTTTCGGCCGGGCCCCTGAGGGACCCCTCCACTTT.